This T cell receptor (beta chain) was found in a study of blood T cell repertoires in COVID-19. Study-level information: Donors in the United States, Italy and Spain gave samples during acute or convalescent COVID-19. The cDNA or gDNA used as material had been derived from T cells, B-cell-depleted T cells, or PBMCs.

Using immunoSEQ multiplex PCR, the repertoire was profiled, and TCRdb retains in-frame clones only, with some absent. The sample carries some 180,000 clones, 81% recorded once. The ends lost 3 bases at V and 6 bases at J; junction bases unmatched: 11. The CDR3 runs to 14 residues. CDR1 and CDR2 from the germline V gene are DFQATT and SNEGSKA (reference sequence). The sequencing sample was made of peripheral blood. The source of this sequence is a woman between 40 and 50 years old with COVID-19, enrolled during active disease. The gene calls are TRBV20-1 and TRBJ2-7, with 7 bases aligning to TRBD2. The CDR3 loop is CSASYPSGRGEQYF. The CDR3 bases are TGCAGTGCTAGTTACCCTAGCGGACGGGGCGAGCAGTACTTC.